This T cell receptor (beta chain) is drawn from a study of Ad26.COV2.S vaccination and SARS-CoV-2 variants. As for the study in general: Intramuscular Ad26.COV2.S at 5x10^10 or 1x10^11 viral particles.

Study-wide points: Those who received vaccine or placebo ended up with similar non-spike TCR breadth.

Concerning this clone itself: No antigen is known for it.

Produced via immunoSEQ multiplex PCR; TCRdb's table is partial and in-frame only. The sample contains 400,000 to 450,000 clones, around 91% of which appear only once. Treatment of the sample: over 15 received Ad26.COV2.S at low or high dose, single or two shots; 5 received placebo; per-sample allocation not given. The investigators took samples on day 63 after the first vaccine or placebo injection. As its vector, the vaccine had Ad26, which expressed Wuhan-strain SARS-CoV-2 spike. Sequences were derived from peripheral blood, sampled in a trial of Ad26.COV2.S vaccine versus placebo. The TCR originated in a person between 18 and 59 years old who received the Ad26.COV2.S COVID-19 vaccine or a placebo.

CDR3: CASSTLSGANVLTF. DNA of the CDR3: TGTGCCAGCAGCACCCTCTCCGGGGCCAACGTCCTGACTTTC. The rearrangement joins TRBV7-9 to TRBJ2-6; no reliable D call. Trimming pared 5 bases from V and 4 bases from J, leaving 9 bases between. Germline V gene lookup returns CDR1 SEHNR and CDR2 FQNEAQ (reference sequence). The CDR3 has 14 amino acids. Using reference TRBV7-9 and TRBJ2-6 for the parts outside the CDR3, the full variable domain is DTGVSQNPRHKITKRGQNVTFRCDPISEHNRLYWYRQTLGQGPEFLTYFQNEAQLEKSRLLSDRFSAERPKGSFSTLEIQRTEQGDSAMYLCASSTLSGANVLTFGAGSRLTVL.